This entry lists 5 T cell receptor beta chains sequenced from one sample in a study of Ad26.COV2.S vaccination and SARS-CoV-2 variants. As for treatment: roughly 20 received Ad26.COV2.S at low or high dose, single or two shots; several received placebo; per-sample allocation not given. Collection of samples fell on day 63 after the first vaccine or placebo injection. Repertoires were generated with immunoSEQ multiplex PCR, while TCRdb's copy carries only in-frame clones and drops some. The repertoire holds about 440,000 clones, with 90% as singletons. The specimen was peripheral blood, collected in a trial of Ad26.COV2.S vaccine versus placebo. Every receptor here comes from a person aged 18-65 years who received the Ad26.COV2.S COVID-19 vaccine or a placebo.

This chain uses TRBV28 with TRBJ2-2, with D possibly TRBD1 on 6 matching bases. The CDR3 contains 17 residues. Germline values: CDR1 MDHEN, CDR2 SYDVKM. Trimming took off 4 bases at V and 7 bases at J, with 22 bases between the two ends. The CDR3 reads CASSSLWTNRAGGELFF. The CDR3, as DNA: TGTGCCAGCAGTTCCCTTTGGACCAACAGGGCGGGCGGGGAGCTGTTTTTT. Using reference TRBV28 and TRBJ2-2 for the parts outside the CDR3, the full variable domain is DVKVTQSSRYLVKRTGEKVFLECVQDMDHENMFWYRQDPGLGLRLIYFSYDVKMKEKGDIPEGYSVSREKKERFSLILESASTNQTSMYLCASSSLWTNRAGGELFFGEGSRLTVL.

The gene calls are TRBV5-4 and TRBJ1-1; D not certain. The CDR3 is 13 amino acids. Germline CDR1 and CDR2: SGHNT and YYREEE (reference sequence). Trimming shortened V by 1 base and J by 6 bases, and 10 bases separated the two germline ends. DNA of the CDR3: TGTGCCAGCAGCTTGAGTCAGTTCTCTGAAGCTTTCTTT. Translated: CASSLSQFSEAFF.

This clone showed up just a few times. The CDR3 region is CASSRGGNTEAFF. The DNA of the CDR3 is TGTGCCAGCAGCCGGGGGGGAAACACTGAAGCTTTCTTT. The gene calls are TRBV5-6 and TRBJ1-1; maybe TRBD1 (5 bases). The ends were cut back, 4 bases at V and 2 bases at J, with 9 bases in the middle. This CDR3 is built from 13 residues. Germline CDR1 SGHDT, CDR2 YYEEEE.

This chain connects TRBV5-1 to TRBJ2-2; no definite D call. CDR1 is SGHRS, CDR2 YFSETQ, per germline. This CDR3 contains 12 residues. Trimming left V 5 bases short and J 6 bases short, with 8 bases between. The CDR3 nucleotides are TGCGCCAGCAGGGTCGCCGCCGGGGAGCTGTTTTTT. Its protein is CASRVAAGELFF. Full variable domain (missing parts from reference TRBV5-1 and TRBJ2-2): KAGVTQTPRYLIKTRGQQVTLSCSPISGHRSVSWYQQTPGQGLQFLFEYFSETQRNKGNFPGRFSGRQFSNSRSEMNVSTLELGDSALYLCASRVAAGELFFGEGSRLTVL.

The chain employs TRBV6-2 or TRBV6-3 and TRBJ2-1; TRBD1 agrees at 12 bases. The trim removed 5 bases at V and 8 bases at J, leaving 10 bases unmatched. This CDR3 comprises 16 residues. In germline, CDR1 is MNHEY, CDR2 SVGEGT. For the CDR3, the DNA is TGTGCCAGCAGTCGCTCTGGGACAGGGGGCAGGGATGAGCAGTTCTTC. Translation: CASSRSGTGGRDEQFF.